This T cell receptor (beta chain) is drawn from a study of cytomegalovirus exposure and HLA in healthy donors. Remarks on this clone: Its antigen is currently unknown.

Study observations and caveats: Most TCR sequences were uncommon, yet certain public TCRs appeared in many donors.

The CDR3 consists of 18 residues. V lost 10 bases to trimming and J lost 6 bases, with 30 bases between them. Germline V CDR1 and CDR2: WNHNN, SYGVQD (reference sequence). The data were produced by immunoSEQ multiplex PCR, yet TCRdb's version contains in-frame clones alone and is incomplete. The repertoire includes tens of thousands of clones, roughly nine tenths of them detected once, and over 0.95% sits in the top ten. The chain links TRBV10-1 to TRBJ2-2, with D maybe TRBD1 (7 bases). The sequenced sample consisted of PBMCs. The clonotype was recovered from a man aged 18 to 29 in good health and CMV-seronegative. The CDR3 here is CANRWPAPGGRGAGELFF. The CDR3 DNA is TGCGCCAACAGGTGGCCTGCGCCAGGGGGGAGAGGGGCCGGGGAGCTGTTTTTT.